This passage covers 28 T cell receptor beta chains from one sample sequenced in a study of T cell repertoires in cytomegalovirus infection. TCRdb reanalysed the reads using MiXCR and keeps one entry per CDR3 protein. The sample consists of about 920,000 distinct CDR3 sequences, about a third of them appearing once. These receptors have no known antigen. The specimen comprised cultured CD8+ T cells from PBMCs, sampled from culture after CMV antigen stimulation. Source of these receptors: a human donor in good health (CMV status not recorded). Some clones in this sample may be carry-over from other donors' samples.

The chain couples TRBV25-1 to TRBJ1-1; D not resolved. This CDR3 has 12 amino acids. Trimming took off 1 base at V and 7 bases at J, with 7 bases between the two ends. The V gene's germline CDR1 is MGHDK and CDR2 SYGVNS. CDR3 in DNA: TGTGCCAGCAGTGAATCGCTGCTTGAAGCTTTCTTT. This translates into CASSESLLEAFF.

This sequence joins TRBV27 and TRBJ2-1; no clear D gene. This CDR3 is 12 amino acids long. The V end was cut by 4 bases, the J end by 10 bases, with 11 bases between. Germline-derived CDR1 and CDR2 are MNHEY and SMNVEV (reference sequence). CDR3 region: CASSSPLNEQFF. The CDR3 bases are TGTGCCAGCAGTTCCCCCCTAAACGAGCAGTTCTTC.

This clonotype was detected a few times. The chain uses TRBV7-8 and TRBJ1-4; 11 bases align to TRBD1. CDR3 size: 17 residues. J lost 2 bases, V lost 5 bases, and 7 bases had no gene match. Germline V gene lookup returns CDR1 SGHVS and CDR2 FQNEAQ. CDR3 DNA: TGTGCCAGCAGCACGGGGGACAGGGGGAGGACTAATGAAAAACTGTTTTTT. It is translated as CASSTGDRGRTNEKLFF.

The genes are TRBV6-1 and TRBJ1-2; D perhaps matches TRBD1 (5 bases). V was shortened by 4 bases and J by 2 bases, with 11 bases between the two germline ends. CDR3 length: 14 residues. From germline, CDR1 is MNHNS and CDR2 SASEGT. The CDR3 is CASSAPQGNYGYTF. CDR3 coding DNA: TGTGCCAGCAGTGCGCCCCAGGGAAACTATGGCTACACCTTC.

The chain has TRBV6-5 and TRBJ1-1; no firm D call. The CDR3 loop spans 15 amino acids. Trimming took 4 bases from V and 0 from J, leaving 12 bases between them. CDR1 is MNHEY, CDR2 SVGAGI, per germline. The CDR3 is CASSLTPYVNTEAFF. The CDR3, as DNA: TGTGCCAGCAGTTTAACCCCATATGTGAACACTGAAGCTTTCTTT.

The V gene is TRBV12-3 or TRBV12-4, the J gene TRBJ1-1; D unclear. The CDR3 is made up of 12 amino acids. Trimming took 3 bases from V and 7 from J, leaving 9 bases between them. As DNA, the CDR3 is TGTGCCAGCAGTTTTACGTCAGATGAAGCTTTCTTT. Translating it yields CASSFTSDEAFF.

V gene TRBV20-1 combines with J gene TRBJ1-3; 7 positions agree with TRBD1. This CDR3 comprises 13 residues. Trimming took 5 bases from V and 3 from J; bases not matched to a gene: 4. CDR1 and CDR2 (germline): DFQATT, SNEGSKA (reference sequence). The CDR3 protein is CSAPDRVGNTIYF. Written as DNA, the CDR3 is TGCAGTGCTCCCGACAGGGTTGGAAACACCATATATTTT.

In this sample, this clonotype turned up a few times. The gene calls are TRBV4-3 and TRBJ1-1; D unclear. Trimming pared 1 base from V and 5 bases from J, leaving 14 bases between. Germline V gene sequence: CDR1 LGHNA, CDR2 YSLEER. CDR3 length: 15 residues. The CDR3 sequence: CASSQGVDRGTEAFF. The CDR3 nucleotides are TGCGCCAGCAGCCAAGGGGTCGACCGAGGGACTGAAGCTTTCTTT.

This clonotype was found a few times. The chain couples TRBV6-5 to TRBJ1-3, with 7 bases lining up with TRBD1. The V gene's germline CDR1 is MNHEY and CDR2 SVGAGI. The CDR3 is made up of 18 amino acids. With V trimmed by 2 bases and J by 3 bases, 13 bases remained unmatched. The CDR3 spells CASSYREGAGGDGNTIYF. The DNA for the CDR3 is TGTGCCAGCAGTTACAGGGAGGGGGCAGGGGGAGATGGAAACACCATATATTTT.

This sequence joins TRBV29-1 and TRBJ2-5, with TRBD1 as a possible D gene (6 bases). Germline-derived CDR1 and CDR2 are SQVTM and ANQGSEA. V lost 7 bases and J 1 base, leaving 19 bases between the germline ends. This CDR3 has 15 residues. The CDR3 DNA follows: TGCAGCGCCTCCAGCCCGGACAGTTTCCAAGAGACCCAGTACTTC. It codes for CSASSPDSFQETQYF.

The chain joins TRBV27 to TRBJ2-7; TRBD2 might be the D (5 bases). The CDR3 runs to 14 residues. Germline-derived CDR1 and CDR2 are MNHEY and SMNVEV (reference sequence). Trimming took 8 bases from V and 3 from J, leaving 17 bases between them. The CDR3 reads CASRSDGKGYEQYF. The CDR3 DNA follows: TGTGCCAGCCGGTCCGACGGGAAAGGCTACGAGCAGTACTTC.

The V call is TRBV13, the J call TRBJ2-2; D call uncertain. This CDR3 has 13 residues. Germline CDR1 and CDR2: PRHDT and FYEKMQ (reference sequence). Trimming shortened V by 0 bases and J by 6 bases, and 5 bases separated the two germline ends. In DNA form, the CDR3 reads TGTGCCAGCAGCTTAGGTTCTTCCGGGGAGCTGTTTTTT. Protein product: CASSLGSSGELFF.

The rearrangement links TRBV5-6 to TRBJ2-3; possibly TRBD2 for D (6 bases). The CDR3 contains 15 residues. The germline V gene encodes CDR1 SGHDT and CDR2 YYEEEE. Trimming removed 3 bases at V and 6 bases at J, with 17 bases between. Here the CDR3 DNA reads TGTGCCAGCAGCTCGGGACTGTTACCAGGGGATACGCAGTATTTT. Protein product: CASSSGLLPGDTQYF. Variable domain in full (rest from reference TRBV5-6 and TRBJ2-3): DAGVTQSPTHLIKTRGQQVTLRCSPKSGHDTVSWYQQALGQGPQFIFQYYEEEERQRGNFPDRFSGHQFPNYSSELNVNALLLGDSALYLCASSSGLLPGDTQYFGPGTRLTVL.

This clonotype was picked up a small number of times. The chain employs TRBV4-3 and TRBJ2-1; a weak D match, TRBD1 (5 bases). The V end lost 1 base, the J end lost 6 bases, and 7 bases lay between the germline ends. The germline V gene encodes CDR1 LGHNA and CDR2 YSLEER. CDR3 size: 13 residues. The CDR3 protein is CASSQAGLNEQFF. Written as DNA, the CDR3 is TGCGCCAGCAGCCAAGCAGGGCTCAATGAGCAGTTCTTC.

This clonotype came up many times. The rearrangement joins TRBV27 to TRBJ2-3; 12 positions agree with TRBD2. Germline assignment: CDR1 MNHEY and CDR2 SMNVEV (reference sequence). V shed 6 bases and J 6 bases; nucleotides not matched to a gene: 7. The CDR3 runs 15 residues. CDR3 loop: CASSSLAGGPDTQYF. The CDR3 region has the DNA TGTGCCAGCAGCTCCCTAGCGGGGGGGCCTGATACGCAGTATTTT.

The rearrangement uses TRBV7-9 and TRBJ2-7; a weak D match, TRBD1 (5 bases). Germline lookup yields CDR1 SEHNR and CDR2 FQNEAQ (reference sequence). The CDR3 loop spans 13 amino acids. The germline V and J ends were trimmed by 1 base and 5 bases, with 9 bases remaining between them. The CDR3, as DNA: TGTGCCAGCAGCTTAGTCCCAGGGCACGAGCAGTACGTC. Translated, it gives CASSLVPGHEQYV.

The V call is TRBV4-1, the J call TRBJ2-5; unclear D gene. The CDR3 is 14 residues long. Between the trimmed V and J ends, which lost 2 bases and 3 bases, there was a span of 10 bases. The V gene's germline CDR1 is MGHRA and CDR2 YSYEKL. CDR3: CASSQMEGEETQYF. The CDR3, as DNA: TGCGCCAGCAGCCAAATGGAAGGAGAAGAGACCCAGTACTTC.

The chain couples TRBV5-4 to TRBJ2-3, with no clear D. The CDR3 runs to 15 residues. The ends were cut back, 1 base at V and 4 bases at J, with 13 bases in the middle. Germline values: CDR1 SGHNT, CDR2 YYREEE (reference sequence). The CDR3 reads CASSLKDGPPDTQYF. CDR3 sequence (DNA): TGTGCCAGCAGCTTGAAGGACGGGCCGCCAGATACGCAGTATTTT.

This clonotype was observed a few times. The chain is built from TRBV6-5 and TRBJ2-7; 9 bases are a match to TRBD2. Trimming cost V 4 bases and J 0 bases; bases outside gene matches: 4. The CDR3 has 15 amino acids. Per germline, CDR1 MNHEY and CDR2 SVGAGI. The CDR3 DNA reads TGTGCCAGCAGTTCGCCTAGCGGGAACTCCTACGAGCAGTACTTC. Translation: CASSSPSGNSYEQYF.

This clonotype has more than one count but fewer than ten. Compared with germline, one end of the junction differs, possibly owing to a read error. This chain uses TRBV7-9 with TRBJ1-1; no reliable D call. Germline V gives CDR1 SEHNR, CDR2 FQNEAQ (reference sequence). The CDR3 length is 11 residues. CDR3 region: CASSLMGNSPF. The CDR3 DNA sequence: TGTGCCAGCAGCTTAATGGGTAACTCCCCCTTT.

This clonotype has a count of ten or more. The chain has TRBV6-1 and TRBJ1-3; D ambiguous. The CDR3 runs to 16 residues. CDR1 and CDR2 from the germline V gene are MNHNS and SASEGT. With 5 bases removed from V and 0 bases from J, the gap between germline ends came to 14 bases. DNA of the CDR3: TGTGCCAGCAGTCCACGAGAGCGGAGCTCTGGAAACACCATATATTTT. This gives the protein CASSPRERSSGNTIYF.

There are a few counts of this clonotype. The rearrangement links TRBV15 to TRBJ1-1, with D maybe TRBD1 (5 bases). Trimming pared 5 bases from V and 0 bases from J, leaving 16 bases between. CDR1 LNHNV and CDR2 YYDKDF come from the germline V gene (reference sequence). This CDR3 comprises 16 residues. The CDR3 sequence: CATSRGGRGLNTEAFF. CDR3 bases: TGTGCCACCAGCCGTGGGGGAAGAGGCCTGAACACTGAAGCTTTCTTT.

The chain has TRBV28 and TRBJ2-5, with 9 bases identical to TRBD2. The CDR3 is made up of 14 amino acids. The germline V gene has CDR1 MDHEN and CDR2 SYDVKM. V gave up 6 bases and J gave up 3 bases; unmatched junction bases: 5. The CDR3: CASSIAGDEETQYF. CDR3 nucleotides: TGTGCCAGCAGCATAGCGGGGGATGAAGAGACCCAGTACTTC.

V is TRBV19 and J is TRBJ2-7; TRBD1 aligns across 7 bases. CDR3 length: 13 residues. After removal of 7 bases from V and 3 bases from J, the junction contained 6 bases not matched to a gene. CDR1 and CDR2 (germline): LNHDA, SQIVND (reference sequence). The CDR3 coding sequence is TGTGCCAGTAAACCCCAGGGGGTCTACGAGCAGTACTTC. This encodes CASKPQGVYEQYF.

This chain links TRBV7-9 with TRBJ2-5, with D unclear. Trimming pared 4 bases from V and 2 bases from J, leaving 11 bases between. This CDR3 is 14 amino acids long. CDR1 SEHNR and CDR2 FQNEAQ come from the germline V gene (reference sequence). The chain's CDR3 is CASSYPDLQETQYF. CDR3 nucleotide sequence: TGTGCCAGCAGCTACCCGGATTTACAAGAGACCCAGTACTTC.

The chain employs TRBV12-3 or TRBV12-4 and TRBJ1-1, with no clear D. The CDR3 loop spans 14 amino acids. Trimming stripped 7 bases from V and 6 bases from J, with 18 bases between. Here the CDR3 reads CASTVPRSSAEAFF. The CDR3 coding sequence is TGTGCCAGCACCGTTCCTAGATCGTCCGCTGAAGCTTTCTTT.

This chain uses TRBV27 with TRBJ2-2; D ambiguous. Germline CDR1 reads MNHEY; CDR2 reads SMNVEV (reference sequence). The CDR3 covers 14 residues. V shed 0 bases and J shed 7 bases, with 9 bases lying between them. The DNA of the CDR3 is TGTGCCAGCAGTTTATCAACTGGGGTCGGGGAGCTGTTTTTT. Translation gives CASSLSTGVGELFF.

The chain uses TRBV5-4 and TRBJ2-1; possibly TRBD1 or TRBD2 for D (5 bases each). V was shortened by 7 bases and J by 7 bases, with 21 bases between the two germline ends. Per the germline V gene, CDR1 is SGHNT and CDR2 is YYREEE (reference sequence). The CDR3 covers 15 residues. Written as DNA, the CDR3 is TGTGCCAGCGACTTTGGGGGACGGGGAGTGAATGAGCAGTTCTTC. This gives the protein CASDFGGRGVNEQFF.